This is a list of T cell receptor beta chains from one sample in a study of T cell clonotyping in hematopoietic cell transplantation. Assay: immunoSEQ multiplex PCR; the TCRdb copy retains only in-frame clones and omits some. The sample carries some 2,500 clones, 65% to 85% recorded once. The specimen was peripheral blood mononuclear cells, collected 180 days after allogeneic stem cell transplant. All receptors come from a male patient aged 55 to 70 who had an allogeneic stem cell transplant, so T cells may come from the graft donor. Some clones in this sample may be carry-over from other donors' samples. The CDR3 runs from the conserved cysteine through the conserved F or W. A D gene is named only where the DNA matches it firmly. Clone size, where shown, is once, few, many, or a class for clones that have expanded.

J: TRBJ2-5
V: TRBV9
D: TRBD2
size: NA
length: 14
DNA: TGTGCCAGCGGTCCAGCGGGAGGTGGGGAGACCCAGTACTTC
CDR3: CASGPAGGGETQYF

J: TRBJ2-3
V: TRBV5-4
D: TRBD2
size: NA
length: 14
DNA: TGTGCCAGCAGCTTAGCGGGAGGAAGAGATACGCAGTATTTT
CDR3: CASSLAGGRDTQYF

J: TRBJ2-7
V: TRBV6-6
D: TRBD1
size: NA
length: 14
DNA: TGTGCCAGCAGAGATCCGGGACAGGACTACGAGCAGTACTTC
CDR3: CASRDPGQDYEQYF

J: TRBJ1-1
V: TRBV28
D: TRBD1
size: NA
length: 15
DNA: TGTGCCAGCAAAGTTCCCGACAGGGTAGGCACTGAAGCTTTCTTT
CDR3: CASKVPDRVGTEAFF

J: TRBJ1-1
V: TRBV6-6
D: TRBD1
size: NA
length: 16
DNA: TGTGCCAGCAGTTTCCCGCCCCAGGGGGCTGCCACTGAAGCTTTCTTT
CDR3: CASSFPPQGAATEAFF

J: TRBJ2-7
V: TRBV21-1
D: NA
size: NA
length: 15
DNA: TGTGCCAGCAGGATAGGGTGCAGGGCGTCCTACGAGCAGTACTTC
CDR3: CASRIGCRASYEQYF

J: TRBJ2-3
V: TRBV6-5
D: NA
size: NA
length: 14
DNA: TGTGCCAGCAGTTACTCAGGTAGCACAGATACGCAGTATTTT
CDR3: CASSYSGSTDTQYF

J: TRBJ2-4
V: TRBV4-3
D: NA
size: NA
length: 16
DNA: TGCGCCAGCAGCCAAGATACGGTAGCAGTCAATAACATTCAGTACTTC
CDR3: CASSQDTVAVNNIQYF

J: TRBJ2-7
V: TRBV5-8
D: TRBD1
size: NA
length: 15
DNA: TGTGCCAGCAGCTTGGGGGCCCGGGACAGCCCCTTGACATACTTC
CDR3: CASSLGARDSPLTYF

J: TRBJ1-5
V: TRBV19
D: TRBD1
size: NA
length: 17
DNA: TGTGCCAGTAACTCAGGACAGGGCGGTCCTGGTCATCAGCCCCAGCATTTT
CDR3: CASNSGQGGPGHQPQHF

J: TRBJ1-1
V: TRBV5-1
D: TRBD1
size: NA
length: 14
DNA: TGCGCCAGCAGGGCTCAGGGGGCTCTGACTGAAGCTTTCTTT
CDR3: CASRAQGALTEAFF

J: TRBJ2-3
V: TRBV20-1
D: NA
size: NA
length: 10
DNA: TGCAGTGCTAGTGAGGGGGCGCAGTATTTT
CDR3: CSASEGAQYF

J: TRBJ2-1
V: TRBV4-1
D: NA
size: few
length: 15
DNA: TGCGCCAGCAGCCAGGCCCAGACACTTAACAATGAGCAGTTCTTC
CDR3: CASSQAQTLNNEQFF

J: TRBJ2-7
V: TRBV25-1
D: TRBD2
size: NA
length: 15
DNA: TGTGCCAGCAGTGTCGGACTAGCGGGAGTAGGCGAGCAGTACTTC
CDR3: CASSVGLAGVGEQYF

J: TRBJ1-4
V: TRBV10-2
D: NA
size: medium-sized
length: 10
DNA: TGCGCCAGCGGAGGGGGAAAACTGTTTTTT
CDR3: CASGGGKLFF

J: TRBJ1-1
V: TRBV7-2
D: TRBD1
size: few
length: 14
DNA: TGTGCCAGCAGCTACAACCAGGGGGACACTGAAGCTTTCTTT
CDR3: CASSYNQGDTEAFF

J: TRBJ1-1
V: TRBV30
D: NA
size: NA
length: 11
DNA: TGTGCCTGGAGTGGCGGCTGGGACGCTTTCTTT
CDR3: CAWSGGWDAFF

J: TRBJ1-4
V: TRBV30
D: NA
size: NA
length: 11
DNA: TGTGCGTCTGAGGTGGGGGAAAAACTGTTTTTT
CDR3: CASEVGEKLFF

J: TRBJ1-5
V: TRBV30
D: NA
size: NA
length: 13
DNA: TGTGCCTGGAGGGGCTGGAATTATCAGCCCCAGCATTTT
CDR3: CAWRGWNYQPQHF

J: TRBJ1-4
V: TRBV7-6
D: NA
size: NA
length: 13
DNA: TGTGCCAGCAGCCGACTCGGACGGGAAAAACTGTTTTTT
CDR3: CASSRLGREKLFF

J: TRBJ1-2
V: TRBV5-6
D: NA
size: NA
length: 14
DNA: TGTGCCAGCAGCTTTGGCGCCCCGGTTGGTGGCTACACCTTC
CDR3: CASSFGAPVGGYTF

J: TRBJ2-1
V: TRBV5-6
D: NA
size: hyperexpanded
length: 14
DNA: TGTGCCAGCAACCCCTGGGGAGAGCGAGATGAGCAGTTCTTC
CDR3: CASNPWGERDEQFF

J: TRBJ1-2
V: TRBV19
D: TRBD1
size: once
length: 14
DNA: TGTGCCACTAACGATGCACAGGGGGTCTATGGCTACACCTTC
CDR3: CATNDAQGVYGYTF

J: TRBJ1-6
V: TRBV7-2
D: NA
size: few
length: 15
DNA: TGTGCCAGCAGCTTAAGGGAGGCCAGGGATTCACCCCTCCACTTT
CDR3: CASSLREARDSPLHF

J: TRBJ2-2
V: TRBV9
D: NA
size: NA
length: 12
DNA: TGTGCCAGCAGCCTGAACACCGGGGAGCTGTTTTTT
CDR3: CASSLNTGELFF

J: TRBJ1-5
V: TRBV28
D: NA
size: NA
length: 14
DNA: TGTGCCAGCAGTTTATTAGGGGCAAATCAGCCCCAGCATTTT
CDR3: CASSLLGANQPQHF

J: TRBJ2-1
V: TRBV10-1
D: TRBD2
size: NA
length: 17
DNA: TGCGCCAGCAGTGACCCTAGCGGGAGCAAAGGGTCGAATGAGCAGTTCTTC
CDR3: CASSDPSGSKGSNEQFF

J: TRBJ1-4
V: TRBV4-2
D: NA
size: NA
length: 14
DNA: TGTGCCAGCAGCCAAGAGAAGACTTATGAAAAACTGTTTTTT
CDR3: CASSQEKTYEKLFF

J: TRBJ2-5
V: TRBV4-2
D: TRBD2
size: NA
length: 13
DNA: TGTGCCAGCAGCCCAGCGGGGGGAGAGACCCAGTACTTC
CDR3: CASSPAGGETQYF

J: TRBJ2-5
V: TRBV7-2
D: TRBD1
size: NA
length: 16
DNA: TGTGCCAGCAGCTTAAGGGGACAGGGGGCGAGGGAGACCCAGTACTTC
CDR3: CASSLRGQGARETQYF

J: TRBJ2-7
V: TRBV9
D: NA
size: NA
length: 13
DNA: TGTGCCAGCAGCGCAGGGGTAAGGGACGAGCAGTACTTC
CDR3: CASSAGVRDEQYF

J: TRBJ2-1
V: TRBV10-2
D: TRBD2
size: medium-sized
length: 14
DNA: TGCGCCAGCAGTGATAGCGGGAGTGGGTATGAGCAGTTCTTC
CDR3: CASSDSGSGYEQFF

J: TRBJ2-7
V: TRBV6-5
D: NA
size: NA
length: 14
DNA: TGTGCCAGCAGTTACAGGAGGGGGAACTACGAGCAGTACTTC
CDR3: CASSYRRGNYEQYF

J: TRBJ2-7
V: TRBV11-2
D: TRBD2
size: NA
length: 16
DNA: TGTGCCAGCAGCCGACTGACTAGCGGGAGATACTACGAGCAGTACTTC
CDR3: CASSRLTSGRYYEQYF

J: TRBJ1-1
V: TRBV27
D: TRBD1
size: NA
length: 15
DNA: TGTGCCAGCAGTCCCTCGGGACAGGGAGGCACTGAAGCTTTCTTT
CDR3: CASSPSGQGGTEAFF

J: TRBJ1-2
V: TRBV7-9
D: NA
size: NA
length: 13
DNA: TGTGCCAGCAGCTTACCTGAGGTCTATGGCTACACCTTC
CDR3: CASSLPEVYGYTF